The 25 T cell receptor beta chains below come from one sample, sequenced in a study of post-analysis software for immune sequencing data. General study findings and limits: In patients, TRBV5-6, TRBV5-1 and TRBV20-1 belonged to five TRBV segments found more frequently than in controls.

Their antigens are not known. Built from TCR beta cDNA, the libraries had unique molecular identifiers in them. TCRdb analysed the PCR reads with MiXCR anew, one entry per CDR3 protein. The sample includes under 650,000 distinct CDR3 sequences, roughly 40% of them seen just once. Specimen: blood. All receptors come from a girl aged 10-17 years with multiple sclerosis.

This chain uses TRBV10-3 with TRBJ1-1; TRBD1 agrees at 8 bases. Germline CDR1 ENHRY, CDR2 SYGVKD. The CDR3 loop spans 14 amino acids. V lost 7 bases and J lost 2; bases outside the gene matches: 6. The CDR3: CAITTGGGNTEAFF. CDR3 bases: TGTGCCATCACCACAGGGGGTGGAAACACTGAAGCTTTCTTT.

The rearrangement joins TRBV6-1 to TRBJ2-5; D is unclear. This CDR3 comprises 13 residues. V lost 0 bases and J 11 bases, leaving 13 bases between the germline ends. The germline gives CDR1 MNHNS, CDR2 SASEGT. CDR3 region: CASSEAGLHEQYF. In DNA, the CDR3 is TGTGCCAGCAGTGAAGCGGGCCTCCATGAGCAGTACTTC.

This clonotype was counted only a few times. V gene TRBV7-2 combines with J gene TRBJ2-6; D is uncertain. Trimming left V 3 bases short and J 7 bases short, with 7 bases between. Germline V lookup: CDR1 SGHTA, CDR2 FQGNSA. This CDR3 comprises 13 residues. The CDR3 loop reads CASSFKGANVLTF. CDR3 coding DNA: TGTGCCAGCAGCTTTAAGGGCGCCAACGTCCTGACTTTC.

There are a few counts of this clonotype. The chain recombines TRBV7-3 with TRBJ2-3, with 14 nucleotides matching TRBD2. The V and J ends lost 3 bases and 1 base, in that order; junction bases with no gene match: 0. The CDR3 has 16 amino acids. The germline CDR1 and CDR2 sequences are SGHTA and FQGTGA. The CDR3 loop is CASSLTSGGGTDTQYF. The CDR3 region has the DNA TGTGCCAGCAGCTTGACTAGCGGGGGGGGCACAGATACGCAGTATTTT.

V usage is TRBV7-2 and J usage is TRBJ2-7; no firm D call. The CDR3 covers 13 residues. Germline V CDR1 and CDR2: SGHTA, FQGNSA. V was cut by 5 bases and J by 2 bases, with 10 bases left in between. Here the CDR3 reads CASSPESTYEQYF. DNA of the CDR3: TGTGCCAGCAGCCCAGAATCAACCTACGAGCAGTACTTC.

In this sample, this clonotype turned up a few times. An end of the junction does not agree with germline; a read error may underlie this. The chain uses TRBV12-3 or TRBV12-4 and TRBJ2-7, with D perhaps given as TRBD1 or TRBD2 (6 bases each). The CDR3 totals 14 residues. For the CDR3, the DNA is TGTGCCCGCAGTTCCACGGGGGCAGGCGACGAGCAGTACTTC. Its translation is CARSSTGAGDEQYF.

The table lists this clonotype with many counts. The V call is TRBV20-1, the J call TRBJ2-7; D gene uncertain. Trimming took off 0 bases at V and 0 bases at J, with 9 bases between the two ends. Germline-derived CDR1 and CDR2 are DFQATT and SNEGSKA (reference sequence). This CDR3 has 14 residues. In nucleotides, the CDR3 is TGCAGTGCTAGAGACGGTGAAAACTCCTACGAGCAGTACTTC. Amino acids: CSARDGENSYEQYF.

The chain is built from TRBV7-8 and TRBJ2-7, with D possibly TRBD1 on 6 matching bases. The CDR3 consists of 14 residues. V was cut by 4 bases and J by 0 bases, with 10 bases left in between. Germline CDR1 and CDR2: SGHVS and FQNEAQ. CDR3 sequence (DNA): TGTGCCAGCAGCTCCCAGGGGAACTCCTACGAGCAGTACTTC. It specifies CASSSQGNSYEQYF.

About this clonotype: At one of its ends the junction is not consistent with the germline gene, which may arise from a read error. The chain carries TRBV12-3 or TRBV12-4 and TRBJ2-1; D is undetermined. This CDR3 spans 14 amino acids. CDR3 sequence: CASILELARNEQFF. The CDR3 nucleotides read TGTGCCAGCATTTTAGAATTAGCCCGCAATGAGCAGTTCTTC.

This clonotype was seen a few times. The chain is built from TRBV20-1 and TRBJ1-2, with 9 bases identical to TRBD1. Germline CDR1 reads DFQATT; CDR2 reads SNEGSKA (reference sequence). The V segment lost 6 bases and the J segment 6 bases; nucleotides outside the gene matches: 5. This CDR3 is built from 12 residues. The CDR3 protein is CSALRDRDGYTF. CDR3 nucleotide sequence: TGCAGTGCACTCCGGGACAGGGATGGCTACACCTTC.

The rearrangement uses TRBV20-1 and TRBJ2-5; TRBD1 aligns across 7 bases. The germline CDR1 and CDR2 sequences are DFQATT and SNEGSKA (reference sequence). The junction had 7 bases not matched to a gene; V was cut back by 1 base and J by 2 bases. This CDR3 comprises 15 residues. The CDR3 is CSARGGQPLQETQYF. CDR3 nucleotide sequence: TGCAGTGCTAGAGGGGGACAGCCACTACAAGAGACCCAGTACTTC.

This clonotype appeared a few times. The CDR3 reads CASSQTDVRANEQFF. CDR3 sequence (DNA): TGTGCCAGCAGCCAAACAGACGTACGGGCCAATGAGCAGTTCTTC. This chain uses TRBV11-2 with TRBJ2-1; no definite D call. Trimming cost V 5 bases and J 6 bases, with 17 bases left between them. Germline lookup yields CDR1 SGHAT and CDR2 FQNNGV. The CDR3 length is 15 residues.

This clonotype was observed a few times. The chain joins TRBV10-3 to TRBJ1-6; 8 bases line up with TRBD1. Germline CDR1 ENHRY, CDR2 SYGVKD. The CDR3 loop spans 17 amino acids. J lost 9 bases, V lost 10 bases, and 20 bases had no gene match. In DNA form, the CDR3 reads TGTGCCACCAGGAGAGCCATGGAGACAGGGGCAAGTTCACCCCTCCACTTT. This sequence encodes CATRRAMETGASSPLHF.

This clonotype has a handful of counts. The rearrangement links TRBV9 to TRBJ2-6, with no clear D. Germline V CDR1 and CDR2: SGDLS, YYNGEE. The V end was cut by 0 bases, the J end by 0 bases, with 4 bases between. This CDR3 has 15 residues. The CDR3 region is CASSVEGSGANVLTF. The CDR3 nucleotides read TGTGCCAGCAGCGTAGAGGGCTCTGGGGCCAACGTCCTGACTTTC.

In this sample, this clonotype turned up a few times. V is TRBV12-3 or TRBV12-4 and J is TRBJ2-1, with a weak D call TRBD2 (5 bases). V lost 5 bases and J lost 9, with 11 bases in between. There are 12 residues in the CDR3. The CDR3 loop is CASSPTNFEQFF. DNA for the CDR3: TGTGCCAGCAGTCCGACTAACTTTGAGCAGTTCTTC.

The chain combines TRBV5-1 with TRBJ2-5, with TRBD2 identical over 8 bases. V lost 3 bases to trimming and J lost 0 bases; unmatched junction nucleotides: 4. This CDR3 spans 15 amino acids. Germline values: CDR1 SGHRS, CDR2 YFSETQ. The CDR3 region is CASSWGSGDQETQYF. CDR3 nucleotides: TGCGCCAGCAGCTGGGGTAGCGGGGACCAAGAGACCCAGTACTTC.

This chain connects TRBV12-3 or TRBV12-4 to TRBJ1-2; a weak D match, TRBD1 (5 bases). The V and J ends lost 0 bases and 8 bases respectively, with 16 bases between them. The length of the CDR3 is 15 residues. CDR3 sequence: CASSLARGPRKGYTF. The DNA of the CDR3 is TGTGCCAGCAGTTTAGCCCGGGGCCCAAGAAAGGGCTACACCTTC.

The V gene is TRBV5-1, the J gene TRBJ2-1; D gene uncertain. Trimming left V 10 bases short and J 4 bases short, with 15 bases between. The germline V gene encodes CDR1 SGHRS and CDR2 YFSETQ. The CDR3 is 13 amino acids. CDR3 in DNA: TGCGCCGGCGACTCCCATTCTTACAATGAGCAGTTCTTC. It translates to CAGDSHSYNEQFF. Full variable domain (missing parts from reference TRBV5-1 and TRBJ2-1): KAGVTQTPRYLIKTRGQQVTLSCSPISGHRSVSWYQQTPGQGLQFLFEYFSETQRNKGNFPGRFSGRQFSNSRSEMNVSTLELGDSALYLCAGDSHSYNEQFFGPGTRLTVL.

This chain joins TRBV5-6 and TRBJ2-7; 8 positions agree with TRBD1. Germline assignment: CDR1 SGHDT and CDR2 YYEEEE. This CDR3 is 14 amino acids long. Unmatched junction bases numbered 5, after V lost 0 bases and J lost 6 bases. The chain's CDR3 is CASSLGRGLSEQYF. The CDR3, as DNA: TGTGCCAGCAGCTTGGGCAGGGGGCTTAGCGAGCAGTACTTC.

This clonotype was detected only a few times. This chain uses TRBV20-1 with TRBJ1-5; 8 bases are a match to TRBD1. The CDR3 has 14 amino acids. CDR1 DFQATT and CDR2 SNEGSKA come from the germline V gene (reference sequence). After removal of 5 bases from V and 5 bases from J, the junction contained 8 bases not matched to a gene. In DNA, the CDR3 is TGCAGTGCTTTACAGGGGGAAGTAGATCAGCCCCAGCATTTT. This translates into CSALQGEVDQPQHF.

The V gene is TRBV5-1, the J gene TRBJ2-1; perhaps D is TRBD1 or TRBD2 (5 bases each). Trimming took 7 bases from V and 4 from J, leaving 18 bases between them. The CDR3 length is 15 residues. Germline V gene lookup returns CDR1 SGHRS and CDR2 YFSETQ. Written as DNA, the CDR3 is TGCGCCAGCGGAAAGGCCCGGGACCCATACAATGAGCAGTTCTTC. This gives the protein CASGKARDPYNEQFF.

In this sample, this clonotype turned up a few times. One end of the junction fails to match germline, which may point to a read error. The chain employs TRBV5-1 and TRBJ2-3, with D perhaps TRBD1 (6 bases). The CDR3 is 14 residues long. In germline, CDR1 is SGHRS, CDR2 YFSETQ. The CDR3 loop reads CASSLGQRTDTQYF. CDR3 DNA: TGTGCCAGCAGTTTGGGACAACGCACAGATACGCAGTATTTT.

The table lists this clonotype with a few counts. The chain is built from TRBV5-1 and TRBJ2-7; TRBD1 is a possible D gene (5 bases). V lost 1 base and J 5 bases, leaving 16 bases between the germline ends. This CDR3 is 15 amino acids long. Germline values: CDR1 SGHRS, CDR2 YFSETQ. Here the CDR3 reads CASSLFQGKVDEQYF. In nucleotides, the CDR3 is TGCGCCAGCAGCTTGTTCCAGGGTAAGGTAGACGAGCAGTACTTC.

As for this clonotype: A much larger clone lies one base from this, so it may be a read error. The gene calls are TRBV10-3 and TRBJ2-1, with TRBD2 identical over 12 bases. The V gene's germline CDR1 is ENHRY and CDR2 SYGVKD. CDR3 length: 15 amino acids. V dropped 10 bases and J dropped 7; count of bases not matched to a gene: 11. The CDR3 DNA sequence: TGTGCCACCAGAAGGACTAGCGGGAACCTTAATGAGCAGTTCTTC. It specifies CATRRTSGNLNEQFF.

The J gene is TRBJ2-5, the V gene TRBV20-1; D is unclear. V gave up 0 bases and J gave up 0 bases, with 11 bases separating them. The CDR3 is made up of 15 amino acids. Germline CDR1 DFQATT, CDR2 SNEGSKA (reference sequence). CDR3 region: CSARDTVTDQETQYF. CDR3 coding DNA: TGCAGTGCTAGAGATACCGTAACGGACCAAGAGACCCAGTACTTC.